One sample yielded the 10 T cell receptor beta chains listed below, sequenced in a study of T cells in women clearing cervical HPV infection listed by TCRdb under 2018. The library was obtained by the immunoSEQ multiplex PCR assay. Sourced from immuneACCESS, this table was stored by TCRdb with only in-frame sequences that have V and J called. A share of the clones is absent; for the studies checked, an unresolved V gene accounts for under half, and the remainder has no known explanation. This sample's table lists about 22,000 clones. 10% to 15% of the sample belongs to the ten largest clones. The specimen sequenced was blood buffy coat. The source is a woman aged 18 to 75 with a cervical HPV16 infection that either progressed to CIN3+ or cleared (not recorded which).

To note about this clone: The read falls 3 residues short of the CDR3 end, and the missing part is taken from the germline J gene. The V gene is TRBV7-2, the J gene TRBJ1-2; the D is unclear. CDR1 is SGHTA and CDR2 is FQGNSA in the germline V gene. The CDR3 runs to 15 residues. The CDR3 loop is CASSLVAGVTYDYTF. CDR3 bases read: TGTGCCAGCAGCTTAGTGGCGGGAGTTACCTACGAC.

For this clone: The read comes to an end 3 residues before the CDR3 does, leaving the germline J gene to fill in the end. This chain connects TRBV30 to TRBJ1-2; D is unresolved. This CDR3 comprises 11 residues. Germline V gives CDR1 GTSNPN, CDR2 SVGIG (reference sequence). Incomplete CDR3 DNA: TGTGCCTGGAGTTCCACAGATACC. Translating gives CAWSSTDT. The whole CDR3 sequence is CAWSSTDTYTF. The full variable domain, in which reference TRBV30 and TRBJ1-2 provide the parts outside the CDR3, is SQTIHQWPATLVQPVGSPLSLECTVEGTSNPNLYWYRQAAGRGLQLLFYSVGIGQISSEVPQNLSASRPQDRQFILSSKKLLLSDSGFYLCAWSSTDTYTFGSGTRLTVV.

This clone ranks as medium-sized in terms of frequency. The CDR3 end falls 3 residues outside the read, so it is completed with the germline J gene. J is TRBJ1-3 and V is TRBV30; TRBD1 matches 7 bases. The CDR3 has 17 amino acids. With 3 bases clipped from V and 6 bases from J, the junction kept 17 bases outside the gene matches. The germline V gene has CDR1 GTSNPN and CDR2 SVGIG (reference sequence). This chain's CDR3 is CAWSPIDRVLWENTIYF. The DNA read from the CDR3 is TGTGCCTGGAGCCCGATTGACAGGGTATTGTGGGAAAACACC.

The CDR3 here is CASSILPPMDQPQHF. Partial CDR3 DNA: TGTGCCAGTAGTATCCTCCCTCCTATGGATCAGCCC. This chain links TRBV19 with TRBJ1-5, with D hard to call. The read terminates 3 residues before the CDR3 end, so the remaining end is supplied by the germline J gene. The CDR3 has 15 amino acids. The germline CDR1 and CDR2 sequences are LNHDA and SQIVND (reference sequence). V lost 3 bases and J 5 bases, leaving 14 bases between the germline ends.

About this clone itself: The DNA ends 3 residues before the CDR3 does, and the rest of the CDR3 is filled in from the germline J gene. V is TRBV19 and J is TRBJ2-2, with a possible D match to TRBD2 (5 bases). This CDR3 has 13 amino acids. Trimming removed 7 bases at V and 3 bases at J, with 9 bases between. Germline lookup yields CDR1 LNHDA and CDR2 SQIVND (reference sequence). The sequenced part of the CDR3 DNA is TGTGCCAGTATCAGGACTGACACCGGGGAG. Translated, it gives CASIRTDTGE. The complete CDR3 sequence is CASIRTDTGELFF.

To note about this clone: The sequence runs out 3 residues before the end of the CDR3; the remainder is reconstructed from the germline J gene. V gene TRBV20-1 combines with J gene TRBJ2-5, with 7 positions matching TRBD2. V trimming: 3 bases; J trimming: 1 base; junction bases outside the gene matches: 11. Germline V gives CDR1 DFQATT, CDR2 SNEGSKA (reference sequence). This CDR3 is built from 16 residues. CDR3 DNA (partial): TGCAGTGCTAGGGGTCTGGTAGCGGGCCTCCAAGAGACC. Encoded protein: CSARGLVAGLQET. The full-length CDR3 reads as CSARGLVAGLQETQYF.

As regards this clone: Sequencing ends 3 residues short of the CDR3 end; the germline J gene provides the rest. This chain connects TRBV20-1 to TRBJ2-3; 10 bases agree with TRBD2. Losses at the gene ends were 3 bases for V and 3 bases for J; bases not matched to a gene: 24. This CDR3 has 21 amino acids. Germline V gene lookup returns CDR1 DFQATT and CDR2 SNEGSKA (reference sequence). CDR3 sequence: CSASGRVAGGTESGGTDTQYF. The sequenced part of the CDR3 DNA is TGCAGTGCTAGTGGGCGAGTAGCGGGGGGTACGGAATCCGGGGGAACAGATACG.

A word on this clone: From the germline J gene comes the end of the CDR3, since the read stops 3 residues before it. The rearrangement joins TRBV6-1 to TRBJ1-6; the D gene is possibly TRBD1 (6 bases). Trimming pared 0 bases from V and 7 bases from J, leaving 10 bases between. The germline V gene has CDR1 MNHNS and CDR2 SASEGT. This CDR3 spans 15 amino acids. This CDR3 is CASSEATTGNSPLHF. CDR3 DNA, as far as it was read: TGTGCCAGCAGTGAAGCGACCACAGGGAATTCACCC.

A remark on this clone: The CDR3 goes on 3 residues after the read ends, and that part is filled in from the germline J gene. The rearrangement links TRBV19 to TRBJ2-1, with no clear D. The CDR3 sequence is 13 residues long. The germline V gene has CDR1 LNHDA and CDR2 SQIVND (reference sequence). Trimming cost V 2 bases and J 5 bases, with 7 bases left between them. The sequenced CDR3 bases are TGTGCCAGTAGTATACCGGTAAACAATGAG. This encodes CASSIPVNNE. The whole CDR3 region reads CASSIPVNNEQFF.

As to this clone: The read comes to an end 3 residues before the CDR3 does, leaving the germline J gene to fill in the end. The rearrangement uses TRBV29-1 and TRBJ2-7; 8 nucleotides match TRBD1. V shed 5 bases, J shed 3 bases, and the junction held 9 bases outside the gene matches. The CDR3 runs to 14 residues. Germline V CDR1 and CDR2: SQVTM, ANQGSEA. CDR3 bases read: TGCAGCGTTAAGTGGACAGGGAGTTTCTACGAG. It encodes CSVKWTGSFYE. The full CDR3 is CSVKWTGSFYEQYF.